Shown below are 9 T cell receptor beta chains from a single sample sequenced in a study of blood T cells in healthy people across ages. A J-beta primer mix and a sample-barcoded 5' primer were used in a second PCR of about 7 to 12 cycles. MiXCR, run by TCRdb on the 5' RACE reads, gives a single entry per CDR3 protein. The sample holds more than 1,000,000 distinct CDR3 sequences, less than 25% seen once. Separately, the same data were catalogued under a study of T cells of mothers and their children.

The sequenced sample consisted of blood. Receptors were obtained from a girl aged 2 to 10 in good health.

The chain has TRBV5-1 and TRBJ2-1; 9 bases are shared with TRBD1. The length of the CDR3 is 14 residues. The germline gives CDR1 SGHRS, CDR2 YFSETQ. J gave up 7 bases and V 1 base, and 3 bases lay outside the gene matches. The CDR3 reads CASSLRDRVNEQFF. CDR3 DNA: TGCGCCAGCAGCTTGCGGGACAGGGTAAATGAGCAGTTCTTC.

J is TRBJ2-3 and V is TRBV29-1, with 14 bases identical to TRBD2. Germline V gives CDR1 SQVTM, CDR2 ANQGSEA. V shed 6 bases, J shed 2 bases, and the junction held 10 bases outside the gene matches. The CDR3 loop spans 17 amino acids. CDR3 residues: CSVEGLAGALHTDTQYF. In DNA, the CDR3 is TGCAGCGTCGAGGGACTAGCGGGGGCGCTACACACAGATACGCAGTATTTT.

This chain uses TRBV29-1 with TRBJ2-7; a possible D gene is TRBD1 (6 bases). Germline-derived CDR1 and CDR2 are SQVTM and ANQGSEA. CDR3 length: 11 residues. Trimming pared 6 bases from V and 3 bases from J, leaving 9 bases between. The CDR3 DNA is TGCAGCGTCTTGACAGGCTACGAGCAGTACTTC. This sequence encodes CSVLTGYEQYF.

The chain couples TRBV12-3 or TRBV12-4 to TRBJ1-5, with 7 bases lining up with TRBD1. The trim removed 5 bases at V and 3 bases at J, leaving 7 bases unmatched. The CDR3 consists of 15 residues. The CDR3 sequence is CASSPLQGPNQPQHF. The CDR3 region has the DNA TGTGCCAGCAGTCCACTACAGGGGCCCAATCAGCCCCAGCATTTT.

This rearrangement joins TRBV6-5 to TRBJ2-5; D ambiguous. This CDR3 spans 14 amino acids. The germline V gene encodes CDR1 MNHEY and CDR2 SVGAGI. Trimming cost V 2 bases and J 5 bases, with 12 bases left between them. In DNA, the CDR3 is TGTGCCAGCAGTTACCAAATAACATGGGAGACCCAGTACTTC. Amino acid sequence: CASSYQITWETQYF.

This clonotype was detected only a few times. The chain recombines TRBV7-2 with TRBJ1-2; D is unclear. V lost 1 base, J lost 3 bases, and 9 bases lay in between. Germline CDR1 and CDR2: SGHTA and FQGNSA. This CDR3 has 14 residues. The CDR3 region has the DNA TGTGCCAGCAGCTTAGAGTCAGTCGACTATGGCTACACCTTC. Its protein product is CASSLESVDYGYTF.

V and J are TRBV5-1 and TRBJ2-2; no clear D. CDR1 SGHRS and CDR2 YFSETQ come from the germline V gene. This CDR3 has 14 residues. The V end was cut by 6 bases, the J end by 2 bases, with 11 bases between. The CDR3 protein is CASTNSVNTGELFF. Written as DNA, the CDR3 is TGCGCCAGCACGAACTCAGTAAACACCGGGGAGCTGTTTTTT. Using reference TRBV5-1 and TRBJ2-2 for the parts outside the CDR3, the full variable domain is KAGVTQTPRYLIKTRGQQVTLSCSPISGHRSVSWYQQTPGQGLQFLFEYFSETQRNKGNFPGRFSGRQFSNSRSEMNVSTLELGDSALYLCASTNSVNTGELFFGEGSRLTVL.

As concerns this clonotype: No conserved phenylalanine or tryptophan ends this CDR3, so it is likely a read error. The chain carries TRBV7-9 and TRBJ2-2; D unclear. CDR3 size: 15 residues. Trimming left V 7 bases short and J 9 bases short, with 21 bases between. Germline loops: CDR1 SEHNR, CDR2 FQNEAQ (reference sequence). CDR3: CASNPMGNPVRELFL. In DNA form, the CDR3 reads TGTGCCAGCAACCCCATGGGGAACCCCGTAAGGGAGCTGTTTCTT.

There are a few counts of this clonotype. The gene calls are TRBV10-3 and TRBJ2-5; TRBD2 is a possible D gene (5 bases). Germline assignment: CDR1 ENHRY and CDR2 SYGVKD. The CDR3 has 14 residues. V was trimmed by 8 bases and J by 1 base, leaving 14 bases between them. The DNA for the CDR3 is TGTGCCATCCCTGAGTGGACTTGCCAAGAGACCCAGTACTTC. Translation gives CAIPEWTCQETQYF.